These 21 T cell receptor beta chains were all obtained from the same sample, sequenced in a study of regulatory T cells in long-lasting Graves disease. Assembly of TCR beta libraries relied on iRepertoire HTBI primers together with Arm-PCR of CDR3 regions. TCRdb re-called the multiplex PCR reads through MiXCR, storing one row per CDR3 protein. The sample lists 500,000 to 700,000 distinct CDR3 sequences; roughly 30% were seen once. Stated time point: persistent/refractory GD, antithyroid drugs over 5 years with positive TRAb. After RNA was extracted from PBMCs, the TCR library was made from it. The sequences come from peripheral blood mononuclear cells (PBMCs), collected when the disease was refractory, from a patient treated with antithyroid drugs. Receptors were obtained from a female donor with Graves disease.

The genes are TRBV20-1 and TRBJ1-5, with D possibly being TRBD1 (5 bases). Trimming stripped 4 bases from V and 2 bases from J, with 12 bases between. The CDR3 consists of 14 residues. Germline assignment: CDR1 DFQATT and CDR2 SNEGSKA (reference sequence). CDR3 protein: CSAIPDIGNQPQHF. DNA for the CDR3: TGCAGTGCTATTCCGGACATAGGCAATCAGCCCCAGCATTTT.

This clonotype was picked up many times. The gene calls are TRBV6-1 and TRBJ2-5, with D perhaps matching TRBD2 (5 bases). Trimming stripped 6 bases from V and 1 base from J, with 18 bases between. This CDR3 is 16 amino acids long. The germline V gene has CDR1 MNHNS and CDR2 SASEGT. CDR3 bases: TGTGCCAGCAGCCTTGGGCTAGCCGGGATCCAAGAGACCCAGTACTTC. Translated: CASSLGLAGIQETQYF.

Note on this clonotype: Possible read error: a much larger clone is one base away. The conserved phenylalanine or tryptophan is not found at the CDR3 terminus, so this likely reflects a read error. This chain uses TRBV29-1 with TRBJ2-5; TRBD2 matches at 8 bases. The CDR3 is 14 amino acids. CDR1 and CDR2 from the germline V gene are SQVTM and ANQGSEA. Unmatched junction bases numbered 8, after V lost 4 bases and J lost 4 bases. This CDR3 reads CSVVGGGGGETQYL. CDR3 bases: TGCAGCGTTGTCGGGGGGGGAGGCGGAGAGACCCAGTACCTC.

The chain carries TRBV27 and TRBJ1-4, with a tentative D call TRBD1 (6 bases). Trimming cost V 8 bases and J 2 bases, with 15 bases left between them. This CDR3 has 15 amino acids. Germline V gives CDR1 MNHEY, CDR2 SMNVEV (reference sequence). In DNA, the CDR3 is TGTGCCAGCTCCGATAGGGGGGCCACTAATGAAAAACTGTTTTTT. Translating it yields CASSDRGATNEKLFF.

The V and J genes are TRBV20-1 and TRBJ2-7; no clear D. The CDR3 contains 14 residues. Trimming took off 6 bases at V and 0 bases at J, with 15 bases between the two ends. Germline CDR1 reads DFQATT; CDR2 reads SNEGSKA (reference sequence). The CDR3 here is CSARGRDSSYEQYF. CDR3 bases: TGCAGTGCGCGAGGACGTGATAGCTCCTACGAGCAGTACTTC.

This clonotype occurred once. At one of its ends the junction is not consistent with the germline gene, which may arise from a read error. The chain recombines TRBV12-3 or TRBV12-4 with TRBJ1-2; no clear D gene. CDR3 length equals 13 residues. The CDR3 DNA sequence: TGTGCCAGCAGTTTACGGGGAAACTATGGCTACGCCTTC. Protein sequence: CASSLRGNYGYAF.

This chain's CDR3 is CASGGGADTEAFF. The CDR3 region has the DNA TGTGCCAGCGGCGGGGGGGCCGACACTGAAGCTTTCTTT. The chain employs TRBV7-9 and TRBJ1-1; D is perhaps TRBD1 (6 bases). CDR1 and CDR2 from the germline V gene are SEHNR and FQNEAQ (reference sequence). The CDR3 loop spans 13 amino acids. The V end was cut by 8 bases, the J end by 3 bases, with 13 bases between.

This chain links TRBV2 with TRBJ2-2, with D tentatively TRBD1 (6 bases). Trimming pared 4 bases from V and 7 bases from J, leaving 13 bases between. CDR3 length: 14 amino acids. The V gene's germline CDR1 is SNHLY and CDR2 FYNNEI. The CDR3 DNA is TGTGCCAGCAGTGCCGACAGGTCGATCGGGGAGCTGTTTTTT. Encoded protein: CASSADRSIGELFF.

CDR3 sequence: CASSQGLDRVHQETQYF. The CDR3 bases are TGCGCCAGCAGCCAAGGCTTAGACAGGGTGCATCAAGAGACCCAGTACTTC. The V gene is TRBV4-1, the J gene TRBJ2-5, with 7 bases matching TRBD1. Losses at the gene ends were 1 base for V and 2 bases for J; bases not matched to a gene: 10. The CDR3 runs 17 residues. Germline V lookup: CDR1 MGHRA, CDR2 YSYEKL.

The chain couples TRBV9 to TRBJ1-5; 9 positions agree with TRBD1. Germline V gene sequence: CDR1 SGDLS, CDR2 YYNGEE. Trimming took 3 bases from V and 5 from J; bases not matched to a gene: 6. This CDR3 comprises 15 residues. In nucleotides, the CDR3 is TGTGCCAGCAGCGCCGGACAGGGGAGGGATCAGCCCCAGCATTTT. Translating gives CASSAGQGRDQPQHF.

The chain is built from TRBV12-3 or TRBV12-4 and TRBJ2-7; unclear D gene. The CDR3 loop spans 12 amino acids. Between the trimmed V and J ends, which lost 0 bases and 7 bases, there was a span of 7 bases. The CDR3 reads CASSLAHREQYF. The CDR3 nucleotides are TGTGCCAGCAGTTTAGCCCACCGAGAGCAGTACTTC.

The chain combines TRBV6-2 or TRBV6-3 with TRBJ1-1, with D hard to call. Germline V gives CDR1 MNHEY, CDR2 SVGEGT. The CDR3 runs 13 residues. V was pared by 5 bases and J by 4 bases, with 11 bases between. DNA of the CDR3: TGTGCCAGCAGTGAAACCCCGGGCACTGAAGCTTTCTTT. It is translated as CASSETPGTEAFF.

The table lists this clonotype with a few counts. This chain joins TRBV11-2 and TRBJ1-1; 12 nucleotides match TRBD1. The CDR3 has 18 amino acids. V shed 4 bases, J shed 1 base, and the junction held 10 bases outside the gene matches. From germline, CDR1 is SGHAT and CDR2 FQNNGV. The CDR3 DNA follows: TGTGCCAGCAGCTCCTCGGGACAGGGGGCGAGGAGGAACACTGAAGCTTTCTTT. This translates into CASSSSGQGARRNTEAFF.

The chain joins TRBV12-3 or TRBV12-4 to TRBJ1-1; TRBD1 might be the D (5 bases). The CDR3 spans 13 residues. Trimming left V 10 bases short and J 1 base short, with 13 bases between. The CDR3 DNA sequence: TGTGCCACTGGGGCTAGAGGGAACACTGAAGCTTTCTTT. It is translated as CATGARGNTEAFF.

The genes are TRBV5-5 and TRBJ2-7, with TRBD1 matching over 9 bases. The CDR3 extends over 15 amino acids. The germline V gene has CDR1 SGHKS and CDR2 YYEKEE (reference sequence). Trimming at V came to 4 bases and at J to 1 base, leaving 6 bases not matched to a gene. CDR3 residues: CASSAEGQGSYEQYF. CDR3 DNA: TGTGCCAGCAGCGCCGAGGGACAGGGTTCCTACGAGCAGTACTTC.

The chain carries TRBV2 and TRBJ1-2, with unresolved D. This CDR3 region has 14 residues. The V gene's germline CDR1 is SNHLY and CDR2 FYNNEI. Trimming left V 6 bases short and J 0 bases short, with 11 bases between. CDR3 loop: CASRALKTNYGYTF. The CDR3 DNA sequence: TGTGCCAGCAGAGCGTTAAAGACTAACTATGGCTACACCTTC.

In this sample, this clonotype turned up a few times. The chain has TRBV2 and TRBJ2-5; the D gene could be TRBD1 or TRBD2 (6 bases each). Per germline, CDR1 SNHLY and CDR2 FYNNEI. This CDR3 is 13 amino acids long. V lost 6 bases and J lost 9, with 17 bases in between. The CDR3 reads CASRGGTGQAQYF. CDR3 in DNA: TGTGCCAGCAGGGGGGGTACAGGGCAGGCCCAGTACTTC.

The chain couples TRBV19 to TRBJ1-1, with D uncertain. The length of the CDR3 is 14 residues. Germline CDR1 LNHDA, CDR2 SQIVND (reference sequence). Trimming removed 9 bases from V and 6 bases from J, with 20 bases in between. The CDR3 DNA is TGTGCCAGCCTCCGCACCCCCGGAGTTTCTGAAGCTTTCTTT. Translation: CASLRTPGVSEAFF.

The V call is TRBV6-2 or TRBV6-3, the J call TRBJ1-6; possible D gene TRBD1, 5 bases. Germline-derived CDR1 and CDR2 are MNHEY and SVGEGT. Trimming took 7 bases from V and 5 from J, leaving 12 bases between them. The CDR3 length is 14 residues. CDR3 nucleotides: TGTGCCAGCATTAGACAGACCCATAATTCACCCCTCCACTTT. It codes for CASIRQTHNSPLHF.

As for this clonotype: It may be a read error: a sequence one base away is much more abundant. V and J are TRBV27 and TRBJ1-1, with D possibly matching TRBD1 (6 bases). Germline V gene sequence: CDR1 MNHEY, CDR2 SMNVEV (reference sequence). The CDR3 runs to 15 residues. Trimming left V 4 bases short and J 3 bases short, with 15 bases between. CDR3 bases: TGTGCCAGCAGTTCATACCCCCAGGGGTACACTGAAGCTTTCTTT. Translating it yields CASSSYPQGYTEAFF.

V gene TRBV30 combines with J gene TRBJ1-5; TRBD1 agrees at 7 bases. This CDR3 is built from 13 residues. The J segment lost 4 bases and the V segment lost 4 bases, leaving 4 bases of the junction unmatched. Germline assignment: CDR1 GTSNPN and CDR2 SVGIG (reference sequence). The DNA for the CDR3 is TGTGCCTGGACCTCACAGGGGAATCAGCCCCAGCATTTT. Translation: CAWTSQGNQPQHF. The full variable domain, its missing parts supplied by reference TRBV30 and TRBJ1-5, is SQTIHQWPATLVQPVGSPLSLECTVEGTSNPNLYWYRQAAGRGLQLLFYSVGIGQISSEVPQNLSASRPQDRQFILSSKKLLLSDSGFYLCAWTSQGNQPQHFGDGTRLSIL.